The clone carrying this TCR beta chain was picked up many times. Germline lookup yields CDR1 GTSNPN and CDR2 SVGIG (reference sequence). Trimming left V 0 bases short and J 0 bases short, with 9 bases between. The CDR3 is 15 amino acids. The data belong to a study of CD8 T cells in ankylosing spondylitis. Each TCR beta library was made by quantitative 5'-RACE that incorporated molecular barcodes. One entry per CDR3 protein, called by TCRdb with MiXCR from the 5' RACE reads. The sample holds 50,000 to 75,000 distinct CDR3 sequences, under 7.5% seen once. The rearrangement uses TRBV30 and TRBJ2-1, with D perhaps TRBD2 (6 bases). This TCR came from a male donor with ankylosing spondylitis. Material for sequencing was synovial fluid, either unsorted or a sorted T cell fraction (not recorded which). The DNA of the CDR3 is TGTGCCTGGAGTGTGGGTAGCGGCTCCTACAATGAGCAGTTCTTC. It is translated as CAWSVGSGSYNEQFF.